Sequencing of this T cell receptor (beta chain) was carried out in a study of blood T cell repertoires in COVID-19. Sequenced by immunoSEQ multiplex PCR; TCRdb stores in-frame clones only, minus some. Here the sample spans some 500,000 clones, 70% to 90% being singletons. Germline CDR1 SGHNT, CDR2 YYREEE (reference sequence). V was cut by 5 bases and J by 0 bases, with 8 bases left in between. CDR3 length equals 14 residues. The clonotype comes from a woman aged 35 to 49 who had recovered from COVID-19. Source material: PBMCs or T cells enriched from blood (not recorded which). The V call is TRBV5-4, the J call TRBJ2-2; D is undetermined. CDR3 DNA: TGTGCCAGCAGGGGCCCCTCGAACACCGGGGAGCTGTTTTTT. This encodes CASRGPSNTGELFF.